Below, one TCR beta chain is given with its context. This specimen belongs to a study of cytomegalovirus exposure and HLA in healthy donors. Study in general: Out of roughly 200 million T cells, an earlier analysis found roughly 110 million unique TCR beta sequences in total.

The PCR used 60 Vbeta and 13 Jbeta primers. Sequenced by immunoSEQ multiplex PCR; TCRdb stores in-frame clones only, minus some. The repertoire has roughly 90,000 clones, around 80% of them found once; the top ten carry about 7.3%. The CDR3 spans 14 residues. Per germline, CDR1 SNHLY and CDR2 FYNNEI. Deletions cut 6 bases from V and 2 bases from J, with 11 bases between. Sequencing was carried out using PBMCs. The chain combines TRBV2 with TRBJ1-5; D is unclear. The clonotype originates from a man aged 25 to 40 in good health and CMV-seronegative. The CDR3 loop is CASRSESGNQPQHF. The CDR3 nucleotides read TGTGCCAGCAGGTCTGAATCGGGCAATCAGCCCCAGCATTTT.